The present entry profiles one T cell receptor beta chain with its context. The length of the CDR3 is 13 residues. J was trimmed by 6 bases and V by 5 bases; bases with no gene match: 2. Germline V gene data show CDR1 as SEHNR and CDR2 as FQNEAQ (reference sequence). This specimen comes from a study of control samples from healthy donors and cancer patients. Libraries were prepared by immunoSEQ multiplex PCR; TCRdb keeps only in-frame clonotypes and omits some of them. The sample records around 120,000 clones, approximately 90% being singletons. Source material: blood. V usage is TRBV7-9 and J usage is TRBJ2-2, with TRBD1 matching over 8 bases. This receptor was taken from a woman in her 70s in good health. CDR3 DNA sequence: TGTGCCAGCAGCCAGACAGGGGCCGGGGAGCTGTTTTTT. This gives the protein CASSQTGAGELFF. Full variable domain (remainder filled in from reference TRBV7-9 and TRBJ2-2): DTGVSQNPRHKITKRGQNVTFRCDPISEHNRLYWYRQTLGQGPEFLTYFQNEAQLEKSRLLSDRFSAERPKGSFSTLEIQRTEQGDSAMYLCASSQTGAGELFFGEGSRLTVL.